A single sample gave rise to the 2 T cell receptor beta chains below, sequenced in a study of T cells expressing NK-cell markers. TCRdb re-called the 5' RACE reads; one entry per CDR3 protein, DNA not given. The sample data list some 440,000 distinct CDR3 sequences. The sequencing sample was made of blood T cells: a sorted CD56 or NKG2C T cell subset, CD4+ or CD8+ T cells, or bulk PBMC T cells (not recorded which). The source of these receptors is a woman aged 45-60 years in good health.

This chain links TRBV27 with TRBJ1-2; TCRdb reports TRBD1, a call that lacks DNA to check it against. The V gene's germline CDR1 is MNHEY and CDR2 SMNVEV (reference sequence). This CDR3 region has 13 residues. The CDR3 sequence is CASSSVPGYGYTF.

The rearrangement links TRBV29-1 to TRBJ2-1; as DNA is missing, the TRBD2 call by TCRdb cannot be tested. The germline V gene encodes CDR1 SQVTM and CDR2 ANQGSEA. This CDR3 is built from 17 residues. The CDR3 region is CSVVDRIAGGPRNEQFF.